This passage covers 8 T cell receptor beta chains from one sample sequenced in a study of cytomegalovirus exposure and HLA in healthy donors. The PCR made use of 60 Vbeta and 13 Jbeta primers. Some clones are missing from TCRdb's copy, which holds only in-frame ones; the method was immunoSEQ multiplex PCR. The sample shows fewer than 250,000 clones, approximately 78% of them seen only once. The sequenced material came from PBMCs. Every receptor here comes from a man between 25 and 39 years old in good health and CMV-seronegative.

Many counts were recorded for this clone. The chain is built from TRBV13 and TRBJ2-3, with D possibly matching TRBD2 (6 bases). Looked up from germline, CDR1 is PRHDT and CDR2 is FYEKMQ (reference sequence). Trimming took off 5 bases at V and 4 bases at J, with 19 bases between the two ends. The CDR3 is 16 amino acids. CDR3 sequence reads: CASSRMTSSFPDTQYF. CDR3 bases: TGTGCCAGCAGCCGCATGACTAGTTCATTCCCAGATACGCAGTATTTT.

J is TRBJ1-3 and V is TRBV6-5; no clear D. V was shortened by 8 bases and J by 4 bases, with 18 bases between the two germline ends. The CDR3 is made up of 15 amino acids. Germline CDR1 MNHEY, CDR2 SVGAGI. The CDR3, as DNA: TGTGCCAGCGCCACAGCCCGGCGTTTCGGAAACACCATATATTTT. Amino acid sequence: CASATARRFGNTIYF.

In DNA form, the CDR3 reads TGTGCCAGCAGTACAGGGGGATATGGCTACACCTTC. This gives the protein CASSTGGYGYTF. The chain uses TRBV6-1 and TRBJ1-2; 8 positions agree with TRBD1. V shed 5 bases and J 5 bases; nucleotides not matched to a gene: 1. Germline V lookup: CDR1 MNHNS, CDR2 SASEGT. The CDR3 loop spans 12 amino acids.

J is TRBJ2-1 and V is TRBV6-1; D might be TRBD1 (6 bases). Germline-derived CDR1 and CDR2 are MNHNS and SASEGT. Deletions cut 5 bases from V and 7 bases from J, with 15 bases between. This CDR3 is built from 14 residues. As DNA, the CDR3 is TGTGCCAGCAGTTCAGGGGTGCGAGGGAATGAGCAGTTCTTC. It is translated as CASSSGVRGNEQFF.

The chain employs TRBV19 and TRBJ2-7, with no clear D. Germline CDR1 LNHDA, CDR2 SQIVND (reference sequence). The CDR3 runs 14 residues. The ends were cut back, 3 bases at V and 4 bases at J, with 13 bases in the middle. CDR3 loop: CASSISGSLYEQYF. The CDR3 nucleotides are TGTGCCAGTAGTATTTCCGGGTCTTTATACGAGCAGTACTTC. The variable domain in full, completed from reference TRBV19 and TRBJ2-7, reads DGGITQSPKYLFRKEGQNVTLSCEQNLNHDAMYWYRQDPGQGLRLIYYSQIVNDFQKGDIAEGYSVSREKKESFPLTVTSAQKNPTAFYLCASSISGSLYEQYFGPGTRLTVT.

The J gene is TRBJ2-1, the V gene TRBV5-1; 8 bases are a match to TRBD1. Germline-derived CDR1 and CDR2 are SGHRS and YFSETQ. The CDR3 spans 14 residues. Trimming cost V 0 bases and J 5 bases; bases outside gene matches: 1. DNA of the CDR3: TGCGCCAGCAGCTTGGGACAGGGGAACAATGAGCAGTTCTTC. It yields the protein CASSLGQGNNEQFF. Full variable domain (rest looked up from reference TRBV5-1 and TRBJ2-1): KAGVTQTPRYLIKTRGQQVTLSCSPISGHRSVSWYQQTPGQGLQFLFEYFSETQRNKGNFPGRFSGRQFSNSRSEMNVSTLELGDSALYLCASSLGQGNNEQFFGPGTRLTVL.

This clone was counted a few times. The CDR3 sequence: CASGPGTGAFNQPQHF. CDR3 in DNA: TGTGCCAGCGGGCCCGGGACAGGGGCTTTCAATCAGCCCCAGCATTTT. The gene calls are TRBV28 and TRBJ1-5, with 10 bases that match TRBD1. The CDR3 is 16 residues long. The junction had 10 bases not matched to a gene; V was cut back by 8 bases and J by 3 bases. Looked up from germline, CDR1 is MDHEN and CDR2 is SYDVKM.

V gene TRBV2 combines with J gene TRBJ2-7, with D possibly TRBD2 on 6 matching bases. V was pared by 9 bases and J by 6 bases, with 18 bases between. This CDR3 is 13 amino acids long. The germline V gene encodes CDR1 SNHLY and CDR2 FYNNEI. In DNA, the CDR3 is TGTGCCAGGGGGGGACGGTCTCGGTCCGAGCAGTACTTC. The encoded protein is CARGGRSRSEQYF.